The TCR delta chain under discussion was sequenced for a study of delta chains in infants with herpesvirus infections. Study-level points and caveats: Only the first time point after infection showed the public clonotype. The public clonotype decayed quickly, seemingly gone after approximately two months.

This CDR3 comprises 18 residues. V lost 1 base, J lost 1 base, and 3 bases stayed unmatched. CDR1 is GEAIGNYY, CDR2 EKD, per germline. Reverse transcription of PBMC RNA used primers specific for the gamma and delta chains. TCRdb reprocessed the RT-PCR reads using CATT. The sample records some 700 delta-chain clones, under 40% being singletons. In its sample, this clone is medium-sized. The target antigen is unknown. Different DNA sequences within this sample yield the same CDR3. This sequence originates from a human donor who was a Ugandan infant, either HIV-exposed or HIV-unexposed (not recorded which). The V call is TRDV2, the J call TRDJ3, with 10 bases matching TRDD3. Material: peripheral blood, obtained at time point 1 of longitudinal follow-up. CDR3 nucleotide sequence: TGTGCCTGTGACACTGGGGGATACAAATCCTGGGACACCCGACAGATGTTTTTC. Encoded protein: CACDTGGYKSWDTRQMFF.